In its sample, the clone carrying this TCR beta chain was seen many times. Its cognate antigen is unknown. Per the study methods: Built for papillary thyroid cancer, a distant-metastasis classifier drew on CDR3 differences across clinicopathological groups. TCRdb re-clonotyped the PCR reads through MiXCR. The V and J calls and clone size come from TCRdb's table, not from the authors' own analysis. The table has around 45,000 clones, about 3.3% seen once; the top ten hold approximately 10%. These data come from a study of metastatic and nonmetastatic thyroid tumors. Overall study findings and caveats: A significant increase in TCR beta diversity was reportedly seen in malignant thyroid tumors relative to benign nodules, in blood and tumor.

All patients were untreated before thyroid surgery. In germline, CDR1 is DFQATT, CDR2 SNEGSKA (reference sequence). V was pared by 2 bases and J by 3 bases, with 6 bases of the junction left unmatched. The CDR3 contains 14 residues. This TCR came from a female donor with papillary thyroid cancer or a benign thyroid nodule (not recorded which). Some clones in this sample may be carry-over from other donors' samples. Material: blood. This sequence joins TRBV20-1 and TRBJ2-7; 8 bases align to TRBD2. The CDR3 bases are TGCAGTGCTAGACCGCTGGGGACTAGCTACGAGCAGTACTTC. It codes for CSARPLGTSYEQYF.